This T cell receptor (beta chain) originates from a study of PD-1 blockade in mismatch repair-deficient tumors. Study information: Patients had around 11 mismatch repair-deficient cancer types and were previously treated and progressing.

Study-wide findings and caveats: After pembrolizumab, tumor-resident clones rose rapidly, then generally contracted before radiologic responses.

This clone was detected only a few times. Its specificity is not known. Germline lookup yields CDR1 SEHNR and CDR2 FQNEAQ (reference sequence). The CDR3 length is 16 residues. The ends lost 5 bases at V and 4 bases at J; junction bases unmatched: 10. The table came from immunoSEQ multiplex PCR; TCRdb's copy has only in-frame clones and leaves some out. The sample includes roughly 120,000 clones, approximately 91% seen only once; the top ten take 12%. TCR sequencing covered three patients who responded to pembrolizumab. The source material was peripheral blood, sampled 72 weeks after starting pembrolizumab. The clonotype originates from an adult with mismatch repair-deficient cancer. The chain recombines TRBV7-9 with TRBJ2-7; 11 bases are a match to TRBD2. The chain's CDR3 is CASSQPTSGRSYEQYF. In DNA form, the CDR3 reads TGTGCCAGCAGCCAACCCACTAGCGGGAGAAGTTACGAGCAGTACTTC.